Each of the 18 T cell receptor beta chains below was sequenced from the same sample in a study of T cell responses to AZD1222 COVID-19 vaccine. Produced via immunoSEQ multiplex PCR; TCRdb's table is partial and in-frame only. Of about 150,000 clones listed, about 88% are singletons. This material consisted of peripheral blood, taken on day 0 of AZD1222 vaccination. These receptors all come from an adult in good health.

The V and J genes are TRBV4-2 and TRBJ1-1, with D possibly matching TRBD1 (5 bases). CDR1 is LGHNA, CDR2 YNFKEQ, per germline. This CDR3 comprises 15 residues. The V end lost 1 base, the J end lost 3 bases, and 12 bases lay between the germline ends. CDR3 region: CASSQVIPGDTEAFF. CDR3 DNA: TGTGCCAGCAGCCAAGTAATCCCGGGGGACACTGAAGCTTTCTTT.

The J gene is TRBJ2-7, the V gene TRBV18, with 8 nucleotides matching TRBD1. Germline V gene lookup returns CDR1 KGHSH and CDR2 LQKENI. This CDR3 comprises 17 residues. V dropped 4 bases and J dropped 2; count of bases not matched to a gene: 13. The CDR3 DNA reads as TGTGCCAGCTCACTATCAGGACAGGGAAGGGGTCCCTACGAGCAGTACTTC. Translating gives CASSLSGQGRGPYEQYF.

J is TRBJ1-4 and V is TRBV18; D gene ambiguous. Deletions cut 5 bases from V and 2 bases from J, with 6 bases between. Germline V gene data show CDR1 as KGHSH and CDR2 as LQKENI. This CDR3 contains 13 residues. This CDR3 reads CASSWSTNEKLFF. CDR3 nucleotides: TGTGCCAGCTCATGGTCTACTAATGAAAAACTGTTTTTT.

CDR3 in amino acids: CASSLGRQGNIQYF. As DNA, the CDR3 is TGTGCCAGCAGCTTAGGACGGCAAGGAAACATTCAGTACTTC. This chain links TRBV7-2 with TRBJ2-4, with unresolved D. The germline V and J ends were trimmed by 1 base and 6 bases, with 10 bases remaining between them. This CDR3 contains 14 residues. Germline assignment: CDR1 SGHTA and CDR2 FQGNSA.

This clone was picked up one time. The chain uses TRBV18 and TRBJ2-6, with 12 bases identical to TRBD2. Germline V gives CDR1 KGHSH, CDR2 LQKENI. The CDR3 runs 19 residues. V lost 2 bases, J lost 0 bases, and 5 bases stayed unmatched. This CDR3 is CASSPGLAGRGSGANVLTF. The CDR3, as DNA: TGTGCCAGCTCACCAGGACTAGCGGGGCGCGGCTCTGGGGCCAACGTCCTGACTTTC.

The chain recombines TRBV15 with TRBJ2-6; D call uncertain. Germline-derived CDR1 and CDR2 are LNHNV and YYDKDF (reference sequence). The CDR3 totals 16 residues. Trimming removed 0 bases at V and 4 bases at J, with 10 bases between. CDR3 amino acids: CATSRDPSVGANVLTF. In DNA, the CDR3 is TGTGCCACCAGCAGAGATCCCTCGGTGGGGGCCAACGTCCTGACTTTC.

The chain recombines TRBV11-3 with TRBJ1-1, with TRBD1 as a possible D gene (5 bases). Germline CDR1 reads SGHNT; CDR2 reads YENEEA. V lost 5 bases and J lost 2, with 18 bases in between. This CDR3 comprises 16 residues. In DNA, the CDR3 is TGTGCCAGCAGCCACGAGCTGGGGCAGGCTAACACTGAAGCTTTCTTT. Encoded protein: CASSHELGQANTEAFF.

The V gene is TRBV14, the J gene TRBJ2-7, with 8 bases aligning to TRBD2. Germline lookup yields CDR1 SGHDN and CDR2 FVKESK. The CDR3 covers 15 residues. The J segment lost 4 bases and the V segment lost 0 bases, leaving 5 bases of the junction unmatched. DNA of the CDR3: TGTGCCAGCAGCCAAGATGGAGCTAGCGGGTACGAGCAGTACTTC. Amino acid sequence: CASSQDGASGYEQYF.

V is TRBV6-5 and J is TRBJ1-1; 8 bases align to TRBD1. V dropped 6 bases and J dropped 3; count of bases not matched to a gene: 6. Germline V gene lookup returns CDR1 MNHEY and CDR2 SVGAGI. The CDR3 has 14 amino acids. The DNA of the CDR3 is TGTGCCAGCAGCGGACAGGGTCTTTACACTGAAGCTTTCTTT. It is translated as CASSGQGLYTEAFF.

The chain couples TRBV28 to TRBJ1-5, with D possibly matching TRBD1 (5 bases). The length of the CDR3 is 11 residues. Trimming removed 5 bases from V and 11 bases from J, with 10 bases in between. Germline assignment: CDR1 MDHEN and CDR2 SYDVKM. The CDR3 is CASSRRGAQHF. The CDR3 DNA follows: TGTGCCAGCAGTCGAAGGGGTGCCCAGCATTTT.

V gene TRBV29-1 combines with J gene TRBJ1-1, with TRBD1 matching over 9 bases. The CDR3 sequence is 15 residues long. V lost 4 bases and J lost 4; bases outside the gene matches: 10. The germline gives CDR1 SQVTM, CDR2 ANQGSEA. CDR3 loop: CSVGFRGQGGTEAFF. CDR3 DNA sequence: TGCAGCGTTGGGTTTAGGGGACAGGGCGGCACTGAAGCTTTCTTT.

The gene calls are TRBV25-1 and TRBJ2-5; D might be TRBD2 (6 bases). Germline V CDR1 and CDR2: MGHDK, SYGVNS. Trimming cost V 5 bases and J 4 bases, with 14 bases left between them. The CDR3 sequence is 14 residues long. The CDR3, as DNA: TGTGCCAGCAGTTTCGGGAGTACGGGAGAGACCCAGTACTTC. Translation gives CASSFGSTGETQYF.

This sequence joins TRBV5-1 and TRBJ1-1; D uncertain. Germline V gene lookup returns CDR1 SGHRS and CDR2 YFSETQ. Trimming stripped 0 bases from V and 3 bases from J, with 9 bases between. The CDR3 is 14 residues long. As DNA, the CDR3 is TGCGCCAGCAGCTTGGGGAATTCGGACACTGAAGCTTTCTTT. Its translation is CASSLGNSDTEAFF.

The chain is built from TRBV12-3 or TRBV12-4 and TRBJ2-7; D gene unclear. V lost 5 bases to trimming and J lost 0 bases, with 5 bases between them. The CDR3 runs to 12 residues. The CDR3 here is CASSRNSYEQYF. In DNA form, the CDR3 reads TGTGCCAGCAGTAGAAACTCCTACGAGCAGTACTTC.

The V call is TRBV29-1, the J call TRBJ1-1; D is unclear. The CDR3 loop spans 14 amino acids. Germline CDR1 is SQVTM and CDR2 is ANQGSEA. Deletions cut 4 bases from V and 5 bases from J, with 17 bases between. The CDR3 sequence is CSVGAVGKGTEAFF. The CDR3 DNA reads as TGCAGCGTTGGGGCCGTGGGCAAAGGGACTGAAGCTTTCTTT.

The V gene is TRBV29-1, the J gene TRBJ1-1; TRBD1 is a possible D gene (5 bases). The germline gives CDR1 SQVTM, CDR2 ANQGSEA. The V gene lost 0 bases and the J gene lost 7 bases, with 21 bases spanning the gap. This CDR3 contains 16 residues. The CDR3 sequence is CSVEDLGTDASGEAFF. CDR3 bases: TGCAGCGTTGAAGATCTCGGGACCGACGCTAGCGGTGAAGCTTTCTTT. Full variable domain (outside the CDR3, taken from reference TRBV29-1 and TRBJ1-1): SAVISQKPSRDICQRGTSLTIQCQVDSQVTMMFWYRQQPGQSLTLIATANQGSEATYESGFVIDKFPISRPNLTFSTLTVSNMSPEDSSIYLCSVEDLGTDASGEAFFGQGTRLTVV.

A few counts support this clone. The CDR3 DNA is TGTGCCAGCAGCTTGTTTGGGGCCAACGTCCTGACTTTC. Translating it yields CASSLFGANVLTF. The chain combines TRBV5-5 with TRBJ2-6; D gene uncertain. Germline lookup yields CDR1 SGHKS and CDR2 YYEKEE (reference sequence). Trimming pared 1 base from V and 3 bases from J, leaving 2 bases between. The CDR3 spans 13 residues.

The chain combines TRBV7-7 with TRBJ2-1; TRBD1 matches 9 bases. V was pared by 5 bases and J by 5 bases, with 13 bases of the junction left unmatched. The CDR3 sequence is 17 residues long. Germline CDR1 and CDR2: SSHAT and FNYEAQ (reference sequence). The CDR3 sequence is CASSPGQGQPKNNEQFF. The DNA for the CDR3 is TGTGCCAGCAGCCCGGGACAGGGCCAACCGAAGAACAATGAGCAGTTCTTC.